The rows below give T cell receptor beta chains drawn from one sample of a study of tumor-infiltrating lymphocytes in primary liver carcinoma. One entry per CDR3 protein, called by TCRdb with MiXCR from the multiplex PCR reads. The sample shows around 170,000 distinct CDR3 sequences, about 60% of them seen only once. Specimen: peripheral blood. The receptors here all came from a man in his forties with primary liver carcinoma and hepatitis B virus infection. CDR3s leave out the opening cysteine and the closing phenylalanine or tryptophan. The D gene is left open where the match is weak.

J: TRBJ2-3
length: 10
V: TRBV6-1
D: .
CDR3: ASSDRIDTQY

J: TRBJ2-3
length: 15
V: TRBV6-6
D: .
CDR3: ASSYPLGAASTDTQY

J: TRBJ1-1
length: 11
V: TRBV12-3/TRBV12-4
D: .
CDR3: ASSLEISGMAF

J: TRBJ1-4
length: 12
V: TRBV28
D: .
CDR3: ASQDDATNEKLF

J: TRBJ2-2
length: 13
V: TRBV5-4
D: TRBD2
CDR3: GSSLGLAGTGELF

J: TRBJ2-3
length: 16
V: TRBV6-5
D: .
CDR3: ASSEPASGPYNTDTQY

J: TRBJ2-7
length: 10
V: TRBV6-5
D: .
CDR3: ASSPGAYEQY

J: TRBJ2-7
length: 13
V: TRBV11-1
D: .
CDR3: ASSVESTVSYEQY

J: TRBJ2-7
length: 14
V: TRBV6-1
D: .
CDR3: ASSEPVRENRYEQY

J: TRBJ2-1
length: 14
V: TRBV5-4
D: TRBD1
CDR3: ASSPLSGQGSNEQF

J: TRBJ1-3
length: 12
V: TRBV20-1
D: .
CDR3: SASDGAWGNTIY

J: TRBJ2-3
length: 10
V: TRBV6-5
D: .
CDR3: ASAQPGGAQY

J: TRBJ2-7
length: 13
V: TRBV12-3/TRBV12-4
D: TRBD2
CDR3: ASSPRTSPMYEQY

J: TRBJ2-3
length: 11
V: TRBV6-5
D: TRBD2
CDR3: ASSYSGTRVLY

J: TRBJ2-7
length: 13
V: TRBV11-1
D: .
CDR3: ASSRHGAPSYEQY

J: TRBJ2-7
length: 14
V: TRBV21-1
D: .
CDR3: ASSKDLGGDEDEQY

J: TRBJ2-1
length: 16
V: TRBV5-6
D: .
CDR3: ASSLAGTARHFVNEQF

J: TRBJ2-1
length: 12
V: TRBV6-5
D: TRBD1
CDR3: ASSSYRGSNKQF

J: TRBJ2-6
length: 14
V: TRBV6-1
D: .
CDR3: ASSEPRGAGANVLT

J: TRBJ1-2
length: 15
V: TRBV4-2
D: .
CDR3: ANSPGMSLDVDYGYT

J: TRBJ2-5
length: 13
V: TRBV29-1
D: TRBD2
CDR3: SIKLTSGIMETQY

J: TRBJ2-2
length: 12
V: TRBV11-2
D: .
CDR3: ASSLALATGELF

J: TRBJ2-1
length: 12
V: TRBV11-3
D: .
CDR3: AGSLDPLNNEQF

J: TRBJ2-5
length: 11
V: TRBV29-1
D: .
CDR3: SVEGLSKESQY

J: TRBJ1-4
length: 12
V: TRBV7-9
D: .
CDR3: ASSLGFGNEKLF

J: TRBJ1-2
length: 12
V: TRBV12-3/TRBV12-4
D: .
CDR3: ASSQTGIHYGYT

J: TRBJ2-3
length: 13
V: TRBV5-4
D: TRBD2
CDR3: ASSLAAGGPDTQY

J: TRBJ2-1
length: 16
V: TRBV11-2
D: TRBD2
CDR3: ASGQGALAGGPNNEQF

J: TRBJ2-1
length: 12
V: TRBV11-2
D: .
CDR3: ASSLGGALNEQF

J: TRBJ2-6
length: 12
V: TRBV2
D: .
CDR3: ASSESGGANVLT

J: TRBJ2-7
length: 12
V: TRBV11-2
D: .
CDR3: ASCLTDRAYERY

J: TRBJ2-3
length: 13
V: TRBV6-2/TRBV6-3
D: TRBD2
CDR3: ASSSSGEPTDTQY

J: TRBJ2-1
length: 14
V: TRBV11-2
D: .
CDR3: ASSLVVFGGNNEHF

J: TRBJ2-7
length: 17
V: TRBV11-2
D: TRBD1
CDR3: ASSLVYHTDRGPSYEQY

J: TRBJ2-1
length: 14
V: TRBV11-1
D: TRBD2
CDR3: ASSSQLAGQDNEQF

J: TRBJ1-3
length: 12
V: TRBV12-3/TRBV12-4
D: .
CDR3: ARRIQGPGNTIY

J: TRBJ2-7
length: 13
V: TRBV6-6
D: TRBD1
CDR3: ASSYPTGNSYEQY

J: TRBJ2-5
length: 12
V: TRBV6-5
D: TRBD2
CDR3: ASGGTSSQETQY

J: TRBJ2-2
length: 16
V: TRBV5-6
D: .
CDR3: ASSLGPPVAGSTGELF

J: TRBJ2-6
length: 13
V: TRBV11-3
D: .
CDR3: ASSPRAVGANVLT

J: TRBJ2-7
length: 13
V: TRBV10-3
D: .
CDR3: AISGGARSNYEQY

J: TRBJ2-1
length: 9
V: TRBV6-5
D: .
CDR3: ASSSGDEQF

J: TRBJ2-5
length: 11
V: TRBV11-1
D: TRBD1
CDR3: ASRWTGGQTQY

J: TRBJ2-6
length: 13
V: TRBV5-5
D: .
CDR3: ASRLEVPGANVLT

J: TRBJ2-1
length: 13
V: TRBV6-5
D: .
CDR3: ASSYAGLRQEEQF

J: TRBJ2-5
length: 16
V: TRBV11-2
D: TRBD2
CDR3: ASSLALGLAGSGETQY

J: TRBJ2-1
length: 13
V: TRBV12-3/TRBV12-4
D: .
CDR3: ASSLRVESYNEQF

J: TRBJ2-7
length: 12
V: TRBV10-2
D: .
CDR3: ASSESISSYVQY

J: TRBJ2-2
length: 14
V: TRBV12-5
D: .
CDR3: ASGPPGSSNTGELF

J: TRBJ2-2
length: 14
V: TRBV5-5
D: .
CDR3: ASSLVLAGYTGELY

J: TRBJ2-1
length: 14
V: TRBV11-1
D: .
CDR3: ASSSQLVGPDNEQF

J: TRBJ2-3
length: 14
V: TRBV4-1
D: TRBD1
CDR3: ASSHRDRDRTDTQY

J: TRBJ1-3
length: 11
V: TRBV29-1
D: .
CDR3: GWQRTSGNTIH

J: TRBJ2-4
length: 14
V: TRBV11-2
D: TRBD2
CDR3: ASSLSSSGAKNIQY

J: TRBJ2-2
length: 14
V: TRBV11-2
D: .
CDR3: AISPSVPPNTGELF